This TCR beta chain stems from a study of T cell repertoires and HLA-DP antigens. Study-wide context: Alloreactive CD4+ T cells targeted HLA-DP on transduced HeLa. Sorted CD137+CD4+ samples averaged roughly 210 ng DNA; pre-culture CD4+ samples, approximately 1,100 ng. Findings and caveats of the study: Clones undetected before culture averaged roughly 39% against one allele and approximately 50% against the other.

To note about this clone: Its antigen is not identified.

With 5 bases clipped from V and 2 bases from J, the junction kept 2 bases outside the gene matches. The CDR3 consists of 14 residues. The germline V gene encodes CDR1 LNHDA and CDR2 SQIVND (reference sequence). Only in-frame clones appear in the TCRdb table, and some are missing; sequencing was by immunoSEQ multiplex PCR. The sample yields approximately 86,000 clones, roughly nine tenths seen once. The sequence was obtained from a man aged 50-60 years in good health and CMV-seronegative. The rearrangement links TRBV19 to TRBJ2-3; the match to TRBD2 covers 9 bases. Material: CD4+ T cells from PBMCs. The CDR3 nucleotides are TGTGCCAGTAGTCTAGCGGGGTACACAGATACGCAGTATTTT. This sequence encodes CASSLAGYTDTQYF.